This TCR beta chain was recorded in a study of control samples from healthy donors and cancer patients. Produced via immunoSEQ multiplex PCR; TCRdb's table is partial and in-frame only. The sample consists of more than 150,000 clones, approximately 92% of them appearing once. Source material: blood. This clonotype was obtained from a man aged 18 to 35 in good health.

CDR3 loop: CASSFGFQSSYNEQFF. CDR3 nucleotides: TGTGCCAGCAGCTTCGGTTTTCAGAGCTCCTACAATGAGCAGTTCTTC. The chain is built from TRBV11-2 and TRBJ2-1; D not certain. Trimming took off 3 bases at V and 0 bases at J, with 12 bases between the two ends. CDR3 length: 16 residues. Germline V gene data show CDR1 as SGHAT and CDR2 as FQNNGV.